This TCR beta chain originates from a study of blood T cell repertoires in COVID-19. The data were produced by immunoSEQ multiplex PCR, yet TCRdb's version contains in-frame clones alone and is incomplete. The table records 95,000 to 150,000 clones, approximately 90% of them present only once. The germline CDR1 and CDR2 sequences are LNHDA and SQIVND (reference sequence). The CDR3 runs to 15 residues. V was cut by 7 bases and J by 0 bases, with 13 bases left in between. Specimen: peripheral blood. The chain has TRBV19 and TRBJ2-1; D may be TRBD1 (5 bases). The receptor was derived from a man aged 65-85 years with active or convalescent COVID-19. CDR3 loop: CASTPGSSSYNEQFF. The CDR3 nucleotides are TGTGCCAGTACCCCAGGGTCAAGCTCCTACAATGAGCAGTTCTTC.